This entry concerns a single TCR beta chain. Antigen unknown. This specimen comes from a study of blood T cells in healthy people across ages. Study-wide results and caveats: Any changes in expanded clonotypes were possibly confounded, as donor CMV status remained unknown.

A sample-barcoded 5' primer and a J-beta primer mix were used in a second PCR of roughly 6 to 12 cycles. TCRdb reprocessed the 5' RACE reads with MiXCR, giving one entry per CDR3 protein. Of around 800,000 distinct CDR3 sequences in the sample, 40% to 50% were seen once. This TCR was recovered from a man in his 60s in good health. The sample comprised blood.

CDR3: CASSQGGPNEKLFF. The DNA for the CDR3 is TGTGCCAGCAGCCAAGGGGGCCCTAATGAAAAACTGTTTTTT. This chain links TRBV7-2 with TRBJ1-4, with 7 bases fitting TRBD1. CDR1 is SGHTA, CDR2 FQGNSA, per germline. The CDR3 consists of 14 residues. The J segment lost 3 bases and the V segment lost 5 bases, leaving 3 bases of the junction unmatched.